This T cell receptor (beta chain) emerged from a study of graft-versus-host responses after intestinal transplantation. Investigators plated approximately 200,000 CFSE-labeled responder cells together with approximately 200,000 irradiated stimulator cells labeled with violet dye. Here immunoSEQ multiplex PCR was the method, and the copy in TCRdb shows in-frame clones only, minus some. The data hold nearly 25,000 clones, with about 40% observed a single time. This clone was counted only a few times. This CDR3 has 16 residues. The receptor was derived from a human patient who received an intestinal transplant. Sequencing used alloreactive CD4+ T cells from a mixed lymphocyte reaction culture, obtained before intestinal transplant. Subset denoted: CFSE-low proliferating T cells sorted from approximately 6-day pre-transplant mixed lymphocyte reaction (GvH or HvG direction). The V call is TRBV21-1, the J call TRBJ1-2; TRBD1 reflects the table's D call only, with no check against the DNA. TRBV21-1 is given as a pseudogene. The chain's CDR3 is CASSKDTGTGGEGYTF. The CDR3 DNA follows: TGTGCCAGCAGCAAAGATACCGGGACAGGGGGCGAAGGCTACACCTTC.